The 8 T cell receptor beta chains in this list originate from one sample, sequenced in a study of a mutant IDH1 vaccine in newly diagnosed glioma. Stated time point: week 47, end of study. Every vaccination contained 300 ug of the mutant IDH1 20-mer peptide and was paired with topical imiquimod. The antigens these receptors bind are not known. Profiling relied on immunoSEQ multiplex PCR, and the TCRdb table lists in-frame clones only, not all of them. The sample has fewer than 60,000 clones; almost 65% are singletons. The specimen comprised peripheral blood mononuclear cells (PBMCs), sampled from a glioma patient whose treatment included an IDH1 peptide vaccine. The receptors come from a man aged 35 to 55 with glioma. Some clones in this sample may be carry-over from other donors' samples.

The chain joins TRBV9 to TRBJ2-1; D assignment may be TRBD1 or TRBD2 (6 bases each). Germline CDR1 and CDR2: SGDLS and YYNGEE. The length of the CDR3 is 16 residues. V was trimmed by 2 bases and J by 5 bases, leaving 17 bases between them. The CDR3 is CASSVLGGLRDNEQFF. The CDR3 nucleotides read TGTGCCAGCAGCGTCTTGGGGGGCCTGAGGGACAATGAGCAGTTCTTC.

The chain uses TRBV30 and TRBJ1-4; D gene ambiguous. CDR1 is GTSNPN and CDR2 is SVGIG in the germline V gene (reference sequence). Trimming cost V 4 bases and J 8 bases, with 11 bases left between them. The CDR3 has 12 amino acids. The CDR3 sequence: CAWTLSREKLFF. The CDR3, as DNA: TGTGCCTGGACTCTGTCCAGGGAAAAACTGTTTTTT.

Only one count was recorded for this clone. This chain links TRBV30 with TRBJ2-5, with 12 positions matching TRBD2. The germline CDR1 and CDR2 sequences are GTSNPN and SVGIG (reference sequence). V dropped 3 bases and J dropped 7; count of bases not matched to a gene: 3. The CDR3 totals 13 residues. The CDR3 DNA reads as TGTGCCTGGAGGGGACTAGCGGGCGGGACCCAGTACTTC. Translated: CAWRGLAGGTQYF.

The rearrangement joins TRBV2 to TRBJ1-1; TRBD1 matches 10 bases. Germline CDR1 and CDR2: SNHLY and FYNNEI. The CDR3 length is 15 residues. Trimming removed 5 bases from V and 5 bases from J; junction bases left unmatched: 8. The CDR3 is CASSWDRGSSTEAFF. CDR3 DNA sequence: TGTGCCAGCAGTTGGGACAGGGGATCGTCAACTGAAGCTTTCTTT.

The rearrangement links TRBV10-2 to TRBJ1-1; unclear D gene. Germline V lookup: CDR1 WSHSY, CDR2 SAAADI. The V and J ends lost 2 bases and 1 base respectively, with 2 bases between them. The CDR3 has 12 residues. The CDR3 is CASSEANTEAFF. The CDR3 region has the DNA TGCGCCAGCAGTGAGGCGAACACTGAAGCTTTCTTT.

V and J are TRBV6-1 and TRBJ1-6; a possible D gene is TRBD1 (6 bases). The CDR3 covers 14 residues. Trimming shortened V by 2 bases and J by 4 bases, and 6 bases separated the two germline ends. Germline CDR1 reads MNHNS; CDR2 reads SASEGT. CDR3 nucleotide sequence: TGTGCCAGCAGTGAAACAGGGTATAATTCACCCCTCCACTTT. It yields the protein CASSETGYNSPLHF.

V gene TRBV27 combines with J gene TRBJ1-1; D gene ambiguous. CDR3 length: 13 amino acids. V lost 2 bases to trimming and J lost 5 bases, with 9 bases between them. Germline V lookup: CDR1 MNHEY, CDR2 SMNVEV (reference sequence). In DNA form, the CDR3 reads TGTGCCAGCAGTTTAGTTAAGGGTACTGAAGCTTTCTTT. This codes for CASSLVKGTEAFF.

This clone was seen more than once but under ten times. V is TRBV10-2 and J is TRBJ2-6, with TRBD1 as a possible D gene (6 bases). V was shortened by 7 bases and J by 4 bases, with 8 bases between the two germline ends. Germline CDR1 WSHSY, CDR2 SAAADI. The CDR3 is made up of 13 amino acids. The CDR3 region has the DNA TGCGCCAGCAATGGGGGCGGGGCCAACGTCCTGACTTTC. Protein product: CASNGGGANVLTF.